This TCR beta chain was identified in a study of OX40 agonist ivuxolimab in advanced cancers. Study in general: Ivuxolimab was administered intravenously to patients at 0.01 to 10 mg/kg every 2 weeks. Patients receiving dose escalation had hepatocellular carcinoma, melanoma, renal cell or head and neck cancer. The eligibility criteria allowed prior anti-PD-1, anti-PD-L1 or anti-CTLA-4 therapy, and approximately 42% had some. Partial responses were achieved by three patients, one with hepatocellular carcinoma and two with cutaneous melanoma.

V was clipped by 1 base and J by 0 bases, with 3 bases between them. Per the germline V gene, CDR1 is SGHDN and CDR2 is FVKESK. The CDR3 is 13 amino acids. Method: immunoSEQ multiplex PCR; TCRdb's copy keeps in-frame clones and lacks some. This sample has 75,000 to 100,000 clones; 90% to 95% occur once, and the top ten carry roughly 0.31%. The V and J genes are TRBV14 and TRBJ1-1, with D unclear. The starting material was CD4+ or CD8+ T cells sorted from blood, obtained in a trial of the OX40 agonist ivuxolimab. The sequence was obtained from an adult with an advanced solid tumor such as melanoma, head and neck, liver or kidney cancer. In nucleotides, the CDR3 is TGTGCCAGCAGCCAAGCCCTGAACACTGAAGCTTTCTTT. It specifies CASSQALNTEAFF. The variable domain in full, completed from reference TRBV14 and TRBJ1-1, reads EAGVTQFPSHSVIEKGQTVTLRCDPISGHDNLYWYRRVMGKEIKFLLHFVKESKQDESGMPNNRFLAERTGGTYSTLKVQPAELEDSGVYFCASSQALNTEAFFGQGTRLTVV.